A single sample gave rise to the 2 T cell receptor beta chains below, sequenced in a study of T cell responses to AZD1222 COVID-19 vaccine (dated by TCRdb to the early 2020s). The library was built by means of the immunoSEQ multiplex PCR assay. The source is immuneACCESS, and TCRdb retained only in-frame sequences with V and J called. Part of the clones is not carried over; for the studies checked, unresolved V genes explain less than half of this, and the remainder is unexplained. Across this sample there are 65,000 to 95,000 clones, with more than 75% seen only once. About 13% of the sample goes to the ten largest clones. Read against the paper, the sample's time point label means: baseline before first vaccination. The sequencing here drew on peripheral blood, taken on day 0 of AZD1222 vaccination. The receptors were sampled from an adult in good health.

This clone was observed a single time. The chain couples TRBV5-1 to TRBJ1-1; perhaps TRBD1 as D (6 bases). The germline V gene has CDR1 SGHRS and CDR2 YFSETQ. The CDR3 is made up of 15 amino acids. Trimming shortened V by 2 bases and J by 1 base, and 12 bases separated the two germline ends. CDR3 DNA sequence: TGCGCCAGCAGCTTACCACAGGGTTCGAACACTGAAGCTTTCTTT. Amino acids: CASSLPQGSNTEAFF.

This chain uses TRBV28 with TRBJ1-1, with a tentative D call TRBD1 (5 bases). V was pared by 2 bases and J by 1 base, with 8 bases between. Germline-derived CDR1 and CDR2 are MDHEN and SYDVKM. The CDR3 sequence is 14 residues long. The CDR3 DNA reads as TGTGCCAGCAGTTTAATTCAGGGGAACACTGAAGCTTTCTTT. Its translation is CASSLIQGNTEAFF.